One and the same sample provided the 27 T cell receptor beta chains below, sequenced in a study of cytomegalovirus exposure and HLA in healthy donors. With 60 Vbeta and 13 Jbeta primers, the PCR was carried out. The table came from immunoSEQ multiplex PCR; TCRdb's copy has only in-frame clones and leaves some out. The profile shows fewer than 300,000 clones, 80% to 90% of them singletons. The sequenced sample was PBMCs. These receptors came from a man in his forties in good health and CMV-seropositive.

This chain connects TRBV18 to TRBJ1-3; tentative D call: TRBD1 (5 bases). Germline V gives CDR1 KGHSH, CDR2 LQKENI. The CDR3 covers 13 residues. Trimming removed 7 bases from V and 1 base from J, with 8 bases in between. The CDR3 spells CASLGTSGNTIYF. DNA for the CDR3: TGTGCCAGCTTGGGGACTTCTGGAAACACCATATATTTT.

Concerning this clone: This same CDR3 is encoded by further DNA sequences in the sample. The rearrangement links TRBV18 to TRBJ2-7, with 9 bases fitting TRBD1. V lost 3 bases to trimming and J lost 1 base; unmatched junction nucleotides: 1. From germline, CDR1 is KGHSH and CDR2 LQKENI. The CDR3 is made up of 14 amino acids. CDR3 coding DNA: TGTGCCAGCTCACCCGGGACAGGGTCCTACGAGCAGTACTTC. Amino acid sequence: CASSPGTGSYEQYF.

Notes on this clone: Other nucleotide sequences in the sample specify the same CDR3. This chain links TRBV4-1 with TRBJ1-1; 9 bases line up with TRBD1. The V and J ends lost 3 bases and 1 base, in that order; junction bases with no gene match: 3. This CDR3 is built from 15 residues. In germline, CDR1 is MGHRA, CDR2 YSYEKL. CDR3 region: CASSQGGQGNTEAFF. CDR3 nucleotides: TGCGCCAGCAGCCAGGGGGGACAGGGGAACACTGAAGCTTTCTTT.

This clone was found once. The chain employs TRBV7-3 and TRBJ2-6; D is perhaps TRBD1 (5 bases). Trimming left V 2 bases short and J 0 bases short, with 8 bases between. Germline V CDR1 and CDR2: SGHTA, FQGTGA. CDR3 length equals 16 residues. CDR3 DNA: TGTGCCAGCAGCTTACAAGACAGCTCTGGGGCCAACGTCCTGACTTTC. Protein sequence: CASSLQDSSGANVLTF.

This chain joins TRBV11-2 and TRBJ2-1; D is possibly TRBD1 (5 bases). V was cut by 4 bases and J by 0 bases, with 13 bases left in between. CDR1 and CDR2 from the germline V gene are SGHAT and FQNNGV. This CDR3 has 16 residues. CDR3 protein: CASSSRLGPSYNEQFF. The DNA of the CDR3 is TGTGCCAGCAGCTCCCGACTGGGGCCCTCCTACAATGAGCAGTTCTTC.

This chain links TRBV6-5 with TRBJ1-5, with 8 nucleotides matching TRBD1. Germline V CDR1 and CDR2: MNHEY, SVGAGI. CDR3 size: 14 residues. The V segment lost 6 bases and the J segment 7 bases; nucleotides outside the gene matches: 8. The CDR3 DNA reads as TGTGCCAGCAGACCCGGACAGGGACGACAGCCCCAGCATTTT. Its protein product is CASRPGQGRQPQHF.

This chain uses TRBV30 with TRBJ2-5, with D possibly TRBD2 on 5 matching bases. Per the germline V gene, CDR1 is GTSNPN and CDR2 is SVGIG (reference sequence). CDR3 length: 14 amino acids. V lost 4 bases, J lost 4 bases, and 16 bases lay in between. CDR3 residues: CAWKRTQTSETQYF. Here the CDR3 DNA reads TGTGCCTGGAAACGGACTCAAACCTCAGAGACCCAGTACTTC.

The genes are TRBV27 and TRBJ2-1, with D perhaps matching TRBD2 (7 bases). With 7 bases removed from V and 4 bases from J, the gap between germline ends came to 14 bases. This CDR3 contains 14 residues. The germline gives CDR1 MNHEY, CDR2 SMNVEV (reference sequence). This CDR3 is CASTRGGDYNEQFF. CDR3 in DNA: TGTGCCAGCACCAGGGGAGGGGATTACAATGAGCAGTTCTTC.

The chain is built from TRBV5-4 and TRBJ2-1; D may be TRBD1 (6 bases). V was cut by 2 bases and J by 10 bases, with 16 bases left in between. This CDR3 is 14 amino acids long. Germline loops: CDR1 SGHNT, CDR2 YYREEE (reference sequence). CDR3 nucleotide sequence: TGTGCCAGCAGCTTACCCGGGACAAAGGGCGAGCAGTTCTTC. Protein: CASSLPGTKGEQFF. The full variable domain, in which reference TRBV5-4 and TRBJ2-1 provide the parts outside the CDR3, is ETGVTQSPTHLIKTRGQQVTLRCSSQSGHNTVSWYQQALGQGPQFIFQYYREEENGRGNFPPRFSGLQFPNYSSELNVNALELDDSALYLCASSLPGTKGEQFFGPGTRLTVL.

The chain couples TRBV2 to TRBJ1-5; TRBD1 matches 8 bases. The CDR3 has 14 residues. The germline gives CDR1 SNHLY, CDR2 FYNNEI. V lost 7 bases to trimming and J lost 3 bases; unmatched junction nucleotides: 5. The CDR3 bases are TGTGCCAGCAAAGGACAGGGTGACAATCAGCCCCAGCATTTT. Residues: CASKGQGDNQPQHF.

The CDR3 bases are TGCGCCAGCAGTCAATCTCGGGGGGGCTGGGCTAATGAAAAACTGTTTTTT. It codes for CASSQSRGGWANEKLFF. The V and J genes are TRBV23-1 and TRBJ1-4, with D possibly being TRBD1 (6 bases). TRBV23-1 is known as an ORF, though its function is uncertain. The CDR3 totals 17 residues. The V and J ends lost 0 bases and 3 bases respectively, with 14 bases between them.

This chain links TRBV29-1 with TRBJ2-1; D is unclear. The CDR3 is 12 amino acids. V shed 5 bases and J shed 0 bases, with 5 bases lying between them. Germline assignment: CDR1 SQVTM and CDR2 ANQGSEA. CDR3 in DNA: TGCAGCGTTCTTAGCTCCTACAATGAGCAGTTCTTC. It yields the protein CSVLSSYNEQFF.

The chain uses TRBV5-4 and TRBJ2-1; D perhaps matches TRBD2 (5 bases). The CDR3 spans 14 residues. V gave up 4 bases and J gave up 6 bases, with 14 bases separating them. The germline V gene encodes CDR1 SGHNT and CDR2 YYREEE (reference sequence). The CDR3, as DNA: TGTGCCAGCAGCGCCGGCGGGTACGTCAATGAGCAGTTCTTC. Translation: CASSAGGYVNEQFF. The full variable domain, in which reference TRBV5-4 and TRBJ2-1 provide the parts outside the CDR3, is ETGVTQSPTHLIKTRGQQVTLRCSSQSGHNTVSWYQQALGQGPQFIFQYYREEENGRGNFPPRFSGLQFPNYSSELNVNALELDDSALYLCASSAGGYVNEQFFGPGTRLTVL.

J is TRBJ1-5 and V is TRBV7-8; 8 bases align to TRBD1. Germline assignment: CDR1 SGHVS and CDR2 FQNEAQ. There are 16 residues in the CDR3. V shed 1 base and J 2 bases; nucleotides not matched to a gene: 4. DNA for the CDR3: TGTGCCAGCAGCTTAGAATCGGGACAGGGCAATCAGCCCCAGCATTTT. Translation: CASSLESGQGNQPQHF.

J is TRBJ2-1 and V is TRBV6-4; TRBD2 aligns across 7 bases. V lost 8 bases to trimming and J lost 0 bases; unmatched junction nucleotides: 7. This CDR3 is 15 amino acids long. Germline assignment: CDR1 MRHNA and CDR2 SNTAGT. The CDR3 is CASASGEGSYNEQFF. DNA for the CDR3: TGTGCCAGCGCCTCGGGGGAGGGCTCCTACAATGAGCAGTTCTTC.

The rearrangement joins TRBV6-5 to TRBJ2-3; D is uncertain. Germline V lookup: CDR1 MNHEY, CDR2 SVGAGI. V was clipped by 1 base and J by 1 base, with 12 bases between them. The CDR3 has 16 amino acids. The CDR3 coding sequence is TGTGCCAGCAGTTACTTCCAGGCAGCAGGCACAGATACGCAGTATTTT. This translates into CASSYFQAAGTDTQYF.

V gene TRBV18 combines with J gene TRBJ2-5; TRBD1 aligns across 8 bases. Germline V gene data show CDR1 as KGHSH and CDR2 as LQKENI. The CDR3 is 11 residues long. Unmatched junction bases numbered 2, after V lost 5 bases and J lost 9 bases. The CDR3 protein is CASSGQGAQYF. CDR3 DNA: TGTGCCAGCTCAGGACAGGGAGCCCAGTACTTC.

The genes are TRBV6-5 and TRBJ2-2; 7 nucleotides match TRBD2. The CDR3 length is 15 residues. Per the germline V gene, CDR1 is MNHEY and CDR2 is SVGAGI. V gave up 5 bases and J gave up 5 bases; unmatched junction bases: 8. The CDR3 sequence: CASSHGTTRTGELFF. CDR3 DNA: TGTGCCAGCAGTCACGGGACTACTAGGACCGGGGAGCTGTTTTTT.

This clone was observed a handful of times. The rearrangement uses TRBV7-6 and TRBJ2-7; no clear D gene. V was shortened by 3 bases and J by 6 bases, with 15 bases between the two germline ends. Germline loops: CDR1 SGHVS, CDR2 FNYEAQ. This CDR3 contains 14 residues. CDR3 protein: CASSFGSIEAEQYF. Here the CDR3 DNA reads TGTGCCAGCAGCTTCGGTTCCATCGAGGCCGAGCAGTACTTC. Complete variable domain (other parts from reference TRBV7-6 and TRBJ2-7): GAGVSQSPRYKVTKRGQDVALRCDPISGHVSLYWYRQALGQGPEFLTYFNYEAQQDKSGLPNDRFSAERPEGSISTLTIQRTEQRDSAMYRCASSFGSIEAEQYFGPGTRLTVT.

V gene TRBV5-4 combines with J gene TRBJ2-5; D is perhaps TRBD1 (6 bases). The V end was cut by 5 bases, the J end by 4 bases, with 9 bases between. Per the germline V gene, CDR1 is SGHNT and CDR2 is YYREEE (reference sequence). The CDR3 is made up of 12 amino acids. The CDR3 sequence: CASSGQPETQYF. As DNA, the CDR3 is TGTGCCAGCAGTGGACAGCCAGAGACCCAGTACTTC.

The chain is built from TRBV9 and TRBJ2-7, with D possibly being TRBD1 (6 bases). This CDR3 comprises 13 residues. V was clipped by 0 bases and J by 5 bases, with 9 bases between them. Germline lookup yields CDR1 SGDLS and CDR2 YYNGEE. This CDR3 reads CASSVGTVHEQYF. CDR3 DNA: TGTGCCAGCAGCGTAGGGACAGTTCACGAGCAGTACTTC.

This sequence joins TRBV5-3 and TRBJ1-5; possibly TRBD1 for D (5 bases). TRBV5-3 falls under the ORF class, with uncertain function. This CDR3 comprises 17 residues. Trimming removed 3 bases from V and 6 bases from J, with 22 bases in between. The CDR3 here is CARSCPLGGGGGQPQHF. Written as DNA, the CDR3 is TGTGCCAGAAGCTGTCCGCTCGGGGGGGGTGGGGGTCAGCCCCAGCATTTT.

V and J are TRBV6-5 and TRBJ2-1; TRBD1 matches at 8 bases. Losses at the gene ends were 0 bases for V and 8 bases for J; bases not matched to a gene: 9. CDR1 MNHEY and CDR2 SVGAGI come from the germline V gene. The CDR3 contains 16 residues. CDR3 sequence (DNA): TGTGCCAGCAGTTACTCCAGGGGGCTGCCTTTTGATGAGCAGTTCTTC. It translates to CASSYSRGLPFDEQFF.

V and J are TRBV5-4 and TRBJ2-1, with 16 bases identical to TRBD2. With 4 bases clipped from V and 8 bases from J, the junction kept 3 bases outside the gene matches. The CDR3 covers 15 residues. From germline, CDR1 is SGHNT and CDR2 YYREEE (reference sequence). CDR3 sequence reads: CASSQGLAGGYEQFF. CDR3 nucleotide sequence: TGTGCCAGCAGCCAGGGACTAGCGGGAGGGTATGAGCAGTTCTTC.

V usage is TRBV9 and J usage is TRBJ2-1; D unclear. Deletions cut 0 bases from V and 2 bases from J, with 9 bases between. The germline gives CDR1 SGDLS, CDR2 YYNGEE. The CDR3 covers 15 residues. The CDR3 DNA reads TGTGCCAGCAGCGTAGTTGCGGTGACCTACAATGAGCAGTTCTTC. It translates to CASSVVAVTYNEQFF.

This rearrangement joins TRBV19 to TRBJ2-5; D unclear. CDR1 and CDR2 (germline): LNHDA, SQIVND (reference sequence). This CDR3 is 13 amino acids long. V was cut by 3 bases and J by 1 base, with 6 bases left in between. The CDR3 is CASSITAQETQYF. For the CDR3, the DNA is TGTGCCAGTAGTATCACAGCCCAAGAGACCCAGTACTTC.

This sequence joins TRBV7-9 and TRBJ2-5; perhaps TRBD1 as D (5 bases). Per germline, CDR1 SEHNR and CDR2 FQNEAQ (reference sequence). The CDR3 consists of 13 residues. Trimming shortened V by 5 bases and J by 1 base, and 8 bases separated the two germline ends. The CDR3 is CASSRDSQETQYF. The CDR3, as DNA: TGTGCCAGCAGCCGAGACAGCCAAGAGACCCAGTACTTC. Combining the CDR3 with reference TRBV7-9 and TRBJ2-5 gives the whole variable domain DTGVSQNPRHKITKRGQNVTFRCDPISEHNRLYWYRQTLGQGPEFLTYFQNEAQLEKSRLLSDRFSAERPKGSFSTLEIQRTEQGDSAMYLCASSRDSQETQYFGPGTRLLVL.